The rows below give T cell receptor beta chains drawn from one sample of a study of blood T cell repertoires in COVID-19. Some clones are missing from TCRdb's copy, which holds only in-frame ones; the method was immunoSEQ multiplex PCR. Among over 70,000 clones listed, about 90% were seen once. The sample was peripheral blood. The receptors were sampled from a man aged 18 to 30 with COVID-19, enrolled during active disease. Both conserved end residues are part of each CDR3. A D gene is named only where the DNA matches it firmly. Rows may omit the clone size; those that give it use once, few, many or a size class.

D gene: TRBD2
clone size: few
V gene: TRBV9
J gene: TRBJ2-1
CDR3 DNA: TGTGCCAGCAGCGCCGGGAGGAGCTCCTACAATGAGCAGTTCTTC
CDR3 protein: CASSAGRSSYNEQFF

D gene: -
clone size: -
V gene: TRBV27
J gene: TRBJ1-2
CDR3 DNA: TGTGCCAGCAGTTTCCACAGGAACGCTGAAGGCTACACCTTC
CDR3 protein: CASSFHRNAEGYTF

D gene: TRBD1
clone size: once
V gene: TRBV28
J gene: TRBJ1-2
CDR3 DNA: TGTGCCAGCAGTTCCTCCGCGACAGGGTCCAACTATGGCTACACCTTC
CDR3 protein: CASSSSATGSNYGYTF

D gene: TRBD1
clone size: few
V gene: TRBV5-6
J gene: TRBJ1-2
CDR3 DNA: TGTGCCAGCAGTTGGTACAGGGGGATTCAGAACTATGGCTACACCTTC
CDR3 protein: CASSWYRGIQNYGYTF

D gene: -
clone size: medium-sized
V gene: TRBV2
J gene: TRBJ1-5
CDR3 DNA: TGTGCCAGCAGTGAATTCCTCCCTGGGGACTGGGGTCAGCCCCAGCATTTT
CDR3 protein: CASSEFLPGDWGQPQHF

D gene: TRBD2
clone size: -
V gene: TRBV24-1
J gene: TRBJ2-1
CDR3 DNA: TGTGCCACCAGTGAACGAAGCGGGAGATTTTACAATGAGCAGTTCTTC
CDR3 protein: CATSERSGRFYNEQFF

D gene: TRBD1
clone size: -
V gene: TRBV9
J gene: TRBJ2-7
CDR3 DNA: TGTGCCAGCAGCGTAGCGGGACAGCCCTACGAGCAGTACTTC
CDR3 protein: CASSVAGQPYEQYF

D gene: -
clone size: few
V gene: TRBV7-2
J gene: TRBJ1-5
CDR3 DNA: TGTGCCAGCAGCTTAGCGCATGGGGGGGAAAATCAGCCCCAGCATTTT
CDR3 protein: CASSLAHGGENQPQHF

D gene: TRBD1
clone size: -
V gene: TRBV19
J gene: TRBJ1-5
CDR3 DNA: TGTGCCAGTAGGACAGGGATGGGTCAGCCCCAGCATTTT
CDR3 protein: CASRTGMGQPQHF

D gene: -
clone size: -
V gene: TRBV13
J gene: TRBJ2-5
CDR3 DNA: TGTGCCAGCAGCTCAGCAACTGGGTTGAGGAGGGAGACCCAGTACTTC
CDR3 protein: CASSSATGLRRETQYF

D gene: TRBD2
clone size: -
V gene: TRBV28
J gene: TRBJ2-7
CDR3 DNA: TGTGCCAGCAGTAACTTCCGGGAGGGGCAGTCGTGGTACGAGCAGTACTTC
CDR3 protein: CASSNFREGQSWYEQYF

D gene: -
clone size: -
V gene: TRBV27
J gene: TRBJ1-2
CDR3 DNA: TGTGCCAGCAGTTTATCAGGGGTGGCCGGCTACACCTTC
CDR3 protein: CASSLSGVAGYTF

D gene: TRBD1
clone size: -
V gene: TRBV6-5
J gene: TRBJ2-7
CDR3 DNA: TGTGCCAGCAGTCCCGACCAGGGGGCAGGCTACGAGCAGTACTTC
CDR3 protein: CASSPDQGAGYEQYF

D gene: TRBD1
clone size: -
V gene: TRBV19
J gene: TRBJ1-1
CDR3 DNA: TGTGCCAGTAGTACGACAGGGGGATGGGGCACTGAAGCTTTCTTT
CDR3 protein: CASSTTGGWGTEAFF

D gene: -
clone size: -
V gene: TRBV29-1
J gene: TRBJ2-7
CDR3 DNA: TGCAGCGTCGGGGGAGAGAGGTACGAGCAGTACTTC
CDR3 protein: CSVGGERYEQYF

D gene: -
clone size: -
V gene: TRBV9
J gene: TRBJ2-3
CDR3 DNA: TGTGCCAGCAGCGGTGGGACTCCAAGCACAGATACGCAGTATTTT
CDR3 protein: CASSGGTPSTDTQYF

D gene: -
clone size: -
V gene: TRBV4-3
J gene: TRBJ2-3
CDR3 DNA: TGCGCCAGCAGCCAAGCACGGGATACGCAGTATTTT
CDR3 protein: CASSQARDTQYF

D gene: -
clone size: once
V gene: TRBV6-1
J gene: TRBJ1-2
CDR3 DNA: TGTGCCAGCAGTGATTGGGGGGGGAACTATGGCTACACCTTC
CDR3 protein: CASSDWGGNYGYTF

D gene: TRBD1
clone size: -
V gene: TRBV29-1
J gene: TRBJ1-1
CDR3 DNA: TGCAGCGTTGTGACAGGGGAGGGTAACACTGAAGCTTTCTTT
CDR3 protein: CSVVTGEGNTEAFF

D gene: TRBD1
clone size: few
V gene: TRBV7-8
J gene: TRBJ1-4
CDR3 DNA: TGTGCCAGCAGCTTGCGGCAGGGGGAAAAACTGCTTTTT
CDR3 protein: CASSLRQGEKLLF

D gene: TRBD1
clone size: -
V gene: TRBV5-5
J gene: TRBJ1-2
CDR3 DNA: TGTGCCAGCAGCTTGGAGGCCGGGACAGGGATCTATGGCTACACCTTC
CDR3 protein: CASSLEAGTGIYGYTF

D gene: TRBD2
clone size: -
V gene: TRBV30
J gene: TRBJ2-7
CDR3 DNA: TGTGCCTGGAGCCCATCTCAAAGCGGGAGGGGAGAGCAGTACTTC
CDR3 protein: CAWSPSQSGRGEQYF

D gene: TRBD2
clone size: -
V gene: TRBV4-1
J gene: TRBJ2-7
CDR3 DNA: TGCGCCAGCAGCCTCCACGTGACTAGCGGGAGCCCAAGCGAGCAGTACTTC
CDR3 protein: CASSLHVTSGSPSEQYF

D gene: -
clone size: -
V gene: TRBV3-1/TRBV3-2
J gene: TRBJ1-5
CDR3 DNA: TGTGCCAGTGCTTCAGGGCCCCAGCCCCAGCATTTT
CDR3 protein: CASASGPQPQHF

D gene: -
clone size: -
V gene: TRBV7-9
J gene: TRBJ2-7
CDR3 DNA: TGTGCCAGCAGCTCGTTCCCCCCGGGGTCCCTCTCCTACGAGCAGTACTTC
CDR3 protein: CASSSFPPGSLSYEQYF

D gene: TRBD1
clone size: -
V gene: TRBV28
J gene: TRBJ1-5
CDR3 DNA: TGTGCCAGCAGGAACAGGGGTTATAGCAATCAGCCCCAGCATTTT
CDR3 protein: CASRNRGYSNQPQHF

D gene: -
clone size: -
V gene: TRBV19
J gene: TRBJ2-2
CDR3 DNA: TGTGCCAGTAGTATACTTTCGGGACACCACCGAGGCGGGGAGCTGTTTTTT
CDR3 protein: CASSILSGHHRGGELFF

D gene: -
clone size: -
V gene: TRBV27
J gene: TRBJ2-7
CDR3 DNA: TGTGCCACCTCCCTTAGAAGGGGCCTCTACGAGCAGTACTTC
CDR3 protein: CATSLRRGLYEQYF

D gene: TRBD2
clone size: once
V gene: TRBV4-1
J gene: TRBJ2-7
CDR3 DNA: TGCGCCAGCAGCCAAGGGACTAGCGGGGGACGCTACGAGCAGTACTTC
CDR3 protein: CASSQGTSGGRYEQYF

D gene: TRBD2
clone size: -
V gene: TRBV15
J gene: TRBJ2-1
CDR3 DNA: TGTGCCACCAGCAGAGGACTAGCGGGAGGTCTGGGAAGGTGGATTAAAGACAATGAGCAGTTCTTC
CDR3 protein: CATSRGLAGGLGRWIKDNEQFF

D gene: -
clone size: -
V gene: TRBV19
J gene: TRBJ2-3
CDR3 DNA: TGTGCCAGTAGTCGGGGCACAGATACGCAGTATTTT
CDR3 protein: CASSRGTDTQYF

D gene: -
clone size: -
V gene: TRBV7-9
J gene: TRBJ1-6
CDR3 DNA: TGTGCCAGCAAACCTGGGACAACTAATTCACCCCTCCACTTT
CDR3 protein: CASKPGTTNSPLHF

D gene: TRBD1
clone size: -
V gene: TRBV4-3
J gene: TRBJ2-1
CDR3 DNA: TGCGCCAGCAGCCTCCGGCCTGGGACAGGGCAGTTCTTC
CDR3 protein: CASSLRPGTGQFF

D gene: TRBD2
clone size: few
V gene: TRBV7-3
J gene: TRBJ2-1
CDR3 DNA: TGTGCCAGCAGCTTAGTCACCGGGACTAGGTACAATGAGCAGTTCTTC
CDR3 protein: CASSLVTGTRYNEQFF

D gene: -
clone size: -
V gene: TRBV19
J gene: TRBJ1-1
CDR3 DNA: TGTGCCAGTAGTTCGACAGTGAACACTGAAGCTTTCTTT
CDR3 protein: CASSSTVNTEAFF

D gene: -
clone size: -
V gene: TRBV10-3
J gene: TRBJ1-2
CDR3 DNA: TGTGCCATCAGTGAGTCGAAACTCTATGGCTACACCTTC
CDR3 protein: CAISESKLYGYTF

D gene: -
clone size: -
V gene: TRBV4-2
J gene: TRBJ2-1
CDR3 DNA: TGTGCCAGCAGCCAAGGTGGGGCAGAGCAGTTCTTC
CDR3 protein: CASSQGGAEQFF

D gene: -
clone size: -
V gene: TRBV29-1
J gene: TRBJ2-7
CDR3 DNA: TGCAGCGTGATGGACTTCAGCTCCTACGAGCAGTACTTC
CDR3 protein: CSVMDFSSYEQYF

D gene: -
clone size: -
V gene: TRBV28
J gene: TRBJ1-6
CDR3 DNA: TGTGCCAGCAACTCCTTGAGCTCCTATAATTCACCCCTCCACTTT
CDR3 protein: CASNSLSSYNSPLHF

D gene: -
clone size: -
V gene: TRBV7-8
J gene: TRBJ1-5
CDR3 DNA: TGTGCCAGCAGCCCTCACAGGATTAGCAATCAGCCCCAGCATTTT
CDR3 protein: CASSPHRISNQPQHF

D gene: TRBD2
clone size: -
V gene: TRBV6-2/TRBV6-3
J gene: TRBJ2-2
CDR3 DNA: TGTGCCAGCAGTCACCGGACTAGCGGGAGTTTCGGCGGGGAGCTGTTTTTT
CDR3 protein: CASSHRTSGSFGGELFF

D gene: -
clone size: -
V gene: TRBV11-2
J gene: TRBJ1-1
CDR3 DNA: TGTGCCAGCAGCCTACAAGGGAGGAACACTGAAGCTTTCTTT
CDR3 protein: CASSLQGRNTEAFF

D gene: TRBD1
clone size: -
V gene: TRBV4-3
J gene: TRBJ1-3
CDR3 DNA: TGCGCCAGCAGTCCCACAGGGGGCTTTGGAAACACCATATATTTT
CDR3 protein: CASSPTGGFGNTIYF

D gene: TRBD1
clone size: -
V gene: TRBV25-1
J gene: TRBJ2-3
CDR3 DNA: TGTGCCAGCAGCGGACGCACAGGGGGCATCGGCACAGATACGCAGTATTTT
CDR3 protein: CASSGRTGGIGTDTQYF

D gene: TRBD1
clone size: -
V gene: TRBV5-8
J gene: TRBJ1-5
CDR3 DNA: TGTGCCAGCAGCCCGGGACAGGGTCGCGGTCAGCCCCAGCATTTT
CDR3 protein: CASSPGQGRGQPQHF

D gene: TRBD1
clone size: -
V gene: TRBV30
J gene: TRBJ1-1
CDR3 DNA: TGTGCCTGGAGTGTACAGGGGGCGCGTACTGAAGCTTTCTTT
CDR3 protein: CAWSVQGARTEAFF

D gene: TRBD1
clone size: -
V gene: TRBV7-9
J gene: TRBJ2-7
CDR3 DNA: TGTGCCAGCAGCCACCGGGACAGGGCCTCCTACGAGCAGTACTTC
CDR3 protein: CASSHRDRASYEQYF

D gene: -
clone size: -
V gene: TRBV24-1
J gene: TRBJ2-3
CDR3 DNA: TGTGCCACCAGTGACCTTAACACAGATACGCAGTATTTT
CDR3 protein: CATSDLNTDTQYF

D gene: TRBD2
clone size: -
V gene: TRBV6-1
J gene: TRBJ2-7
CDR3 DNA: TGTGCCAGCAGTGAGCTAGCGGGAGGGCCGGGCTCCTACGAGCAGTACTTC
CDR3 protein: CASSELAGGPGSYEQYF

D gene: -
clone size: -
V gene: TRBV12-3/TRBV12-4
J gene: TRBJ1-5
CDR3 DNA: TGTGCCAGCAGTCCCCCCGGTTGGCCCCAGCATTTT
CDR3 protein: CASSPPGWPQHF

D gene: TRBD1
clone size: once
V gene: TRBV4-1
J gene: TRBJ2-2
CDR3 DNA: TGCGCCAGCAGCCTACGAGCAGGGGGCACCGGGGAGCTGTTTTTT
CDR3 protein: CASSLRAGGTGELFF

D gene: -
clone size: once
V gene: TRBV28
J gene: TRBJ1-6
CDR3 DNA: TGTGCCAGCAGTTTGGGGCAGAATAATTCACCCCTCCACTTT
CDR3 protein: CASSLGQNNSPLHF